A single sample is the source of the 21 T cell receptor beta chains below, sequenced in a study of read filtering for tumor transcriptome and immune sequencing. This library used around 0.4 ug RNA and molecular barcoded adaptors spanning alpha/delta and beta/gamma chains. TCRdb re-derived calls from the reads in MiXCR, one entry per CDR3 protein. The sample shows 90,000 or so distinct CDR3 sequences, 20% to 25% of them seen only once. The sequencing sample was made of a population of CD138-negative cells sorted from bone marrow. All receptors come from a donor at least 40 years old with multiple myeloma.

For this clonotype: Being one base from a much bigger clone, this may be a read error. The chain has TRBV7-9 and TRBJ1-1, with D unresolved. The CDR3 totals 15 residues. Germline V gene lookup returns CDR1 SEHNR and CDR2 FQNEAQ (reference sequence). Here the CDR3 reads CGSSLAFGLNTEAFF. For the CDR3, the DNA is TGTGGCAGCAGCTTGGCTTTCGGGCTGAACACTGAAGCTTTCTTT.

This clonotype showed up many times. V and J are TRBV4-2 and TRBJ2-7; no definite D call. The germline gives CDR1 LGHNA, CDR2 YNFKEQ. CDR3 length: 16 amino acids. The ends were cut back, 1 base at V and 7 bases at J, with 20 bases in the middle. The CDR3 coding sequence is TGTGCCAGCAGCCAAGGGGGAAACAGTAGACCTAGGGAGCAGTACTTC. Protein sequence: CASSQGGNSRPREQYF.

Many counts were recorded for this clonotype. V usage is TRBV13 and J usage is TRBJ1-1; 8 bases match TRBD1. The CDR3 runs 14 residues. V was pared by 5 bases and J by 8 bases, with 10 bases of the junction left unmatched. From germline, CDR1 is PRHDT and CDR2 FYEKMQ (reference sequence). CDR3: CASSPQGVTEEAFF. The CDR3 DNA is TGTGCCAGCAGCCCACAGGGGGTTACGGAAGAAGCTTTCTTT. The whole variable domain, filled in from reference TRBV13 and TRBJ1-1, reads AAGVIQSPRHLIKEKRETATLKCYPIPRHDTVYWYQQGPGQDPQFLISFYEKMQSDKGSIPDRFSAQQFSDYHSELNMSSLELGDSALYFCASSPQGVTEEAFFGQGTRLTVV.

This clonotype was detected many times. The V gene is TRBV20-1, the J gene TRBJ1-5; the D is unclear. This CDR3 has 12 amino acids. The ends were cut back, 3 bases at V and 0 bases at J, with 3 bases in the middle. Germline-derived CDR1 and CDR2 are DFQATT and SNEGSKA (reference sequence). This CDR3 is CSARDSNQPQHF. CDR3 bases: TGCAGTGCTAGGGATAGCAATCAGCCCCAGCATTTT.

Comments on this clonotype: A much larger clone lies a single base off, so this may be a read error. The chain employs TRBV12-3 or TRBV12-4 and TRBJ2-1; TRBD1 agrees at 8 bases. The CDR3 is 14 amino acids. In DNA, the CDR3 is TGTGCCGGCAGCCGCCATACAGGGGGGAATGAGCAGTTCTTC. It translates to CAGSRHTGGNEQFF.

A note on this clonotype: The conserved phenylalanine or tryptophan is not found at the CDR3 terminus, so this likely reflects a read error. The CDR3 sequence is CASSLGPGNEKLFS. DNA of the CDR3: TGCGCCAGCAGCCTAGGGCCGGGTAATGAAAAACTGTTTTCT. This chain links TRBV5-1 with TRBJ1-4, with D unresolved. Germline V gene sequence: CDR1 SGHRS, CDR2 YFSETQ. The CDR3 contains 14 residues. The V end lost 4 bases, the J end lost 4 bases, and 11 bases lay between the germline ends.

This clonotype was recorded many times. The V gene is TRBV2, the J gene TRBJ2-5; D assignment may be TRBD1 or TRBD2 (7 bases each). The CDR3 runs to 12 residues. Trimming removed 11 bases at V and 5 bases at J, with 15 bases between. In germline, CDR1 is SNHLY, CDR2 FYNNEI. The CDR3 region is CAGRQGGETQYF. CDR3 nucleotide sequence: TGTGCCGGGCGGCAGGGGGGGGAGACCCAGTACTTC.

This clonotype came up many times. The genes are TRBV5-1 and TRBJ2-1, with 9 bases that match TRBD2. This CDR3 spans 14 amino acids. Germline CDR1 SGHRS, CDR2 YFSETQ. Trimming cost V 2 bases and J 9 bases; bases outside gene matches: 6. As DNA, the CDR3 is TGCGCCAGCAGCTTAATGAGCGGGGGGTTTGAGCAGTTCTTC. It encodes CASSLMSGGFEQFF.

This clonotype came up many times. Its ends do not fully match the called genes, so a read error is possible. V gene TRBV20-1 combines with J gene TRBJ1-1; a possible D gene is TRBD1 (5 bases). The CDR3 totals 11 residues. Germline values: CDR1 DFQATT, CDR2 SNEGSKA (reference sequence). CDR3 DNA: TGCAGTGCCCGACAGAACGCTGAAGCTTTCTTT. Amino acid sequence: CSARQNAEAFF.

This clonotype was observed at least ten times. This sequence joins TRBV20-1 and TRBJ2-7, with 7 bases that match TRBD2. CDR3 length: 14 residues. Germline loops: CDR1 DFQATT, CDR2 SNEGSKA (reference sequence). The ends lost 1 base at V and 3 bases at J; junction bases unmatched: 6. This CDR3 is CSARGAAGVYEQYF. The CDR3 coding sequence is TGCAGTGCTAGAGGAGCTGCGGGGGTCTACGAGCAGTACTTC.

This clonotype ranks as medium-sized. This chain joins TRBV20-1 and TRBJ2-5; D gene uncertain. Germline V gives CDR1 DFQATT, CDR2 SNEGSKA (reference sequence). This CDR3 has 13 amino acids. Trimming shortened V by 6 bases and J by 0 bases, and 11 bases separated the two germline ends. The CDR3 protein is CSADHWYQETQYF. The DNA of the CDR3 is TGCAGTGCAGACCATTGGTACCAAGAGACCCAGTACTTC.

This clonotype has a handful of counts. The rearrangement links TRBV19 to TRBJ2-2; D unresolved. Germline V CDR1 and CDR2: LNHDA, SQIVND (reference sequence). Trimming shortened V by 0 bases and J by 7 bases, and 15 bases separated the two germline ends. The CDR3 totals 16 residues. The CDR3 DNA is TGTGCCAGTAGTATAGATCTGGCGGTTTCGAGCGGGGAGCTGTTTTTT. Translated, it gives CASSIDLAVSSGELFF.

J is TRBJ1-4 and V is TRBV20-1; TRBD1 agrees at 9 bases. After removal of 5 bases from V and 8 bases from J, the junction contained 12 bases not matched to a gene. This CDR3 is built from 15 residues. Germline-derived CDR1 and CDR2 are DFQATT and SNEGSKA (reference sequence). CDR3 protein: CSASERGQGGEKLFF. The CDR3 bases are TGCAGTGCTTCCGAGAGGGGACAGGGAGGGGAAAAACTGTTTTTT.

This clonotype was counted a few times. The J gene is TRBJ1-5, the V gene TRBV28, with 7 bases identical to TRBD1. CDR3 length: 15 amino acids. Germline values: CDR1 MDHEN, CDR2 SYDVKM. Losses at the gene ends were 5 bases for V and 5 bases for J; bases not matched to a gene: 9. The CDR3 sequence: CASSPRDSFYQPQHF. CDR3 sequence (DNA): TGTGCCAGCAGTCCCCGGGACAGTTTCTATCAGCCCCAGCATTTT.

This clonotype was picked up many times. Germline is not matched at one junction end, which may reflect a read error. The chain is built from TRBV5-1 and TRBJ2-7, with TRBD2 matching over 9 bases. The CDR3 consists of 15 residues. Germline CDR1 reads SGHRS; CDR2 reads YFSETQ. The CDR3 DNA reads as TGTGCCAGCAGCTTATTAGCGGGGGCCTCCTACGAGCAGTACTTC. It encodes CASSLLAGASYEQYF.

The V and J genes are TRBV7-9 and TRBJ2-7, with a weak D call TRBD2 (7 bases). Germline values: CDR1 SEHNR, CDR2 FQNEAQ (reference sequence). The CDR3 extends over 14 amino acids. The V end lost 3 bases, the J end lost 7 bases, and 16 bases lay between the germline ends. The chain's CDR3 is CASSFMGAGEEQYF. The CDR3 nucleotides read TGTGCCAGCAGCTTCATGGGGGCGGGGGAAGAGCAGTACTTC.

This clonotype was counted many times. The rearrangement uses TRBV7-9 and TRBJ2-5; D gene uncertain. This CDR3 has 10 residues. The V end was cut by 5 bases, the J end by 5 bases, with 3 bases between. CDR1 is SEHNR, CDR2 FQNEAQ, per germline (reference sequence). In DNA, the CDR3 is TGTGCCAGCAGCCAGGAGACCCAGTACTTC. It is translated as CASSQETQYF.

This clonotype has a count of ten or more. J is TRBJ2-6 and V is TRBV29-1; no definite D call. Per the germline V gene, CDR1 is SQVTM and CDR2 is ANQGSEA. The CDR3 runs to 11 residues. Trimming removed 4 bases at V and 2 bases at J, with 0 bases between. The CDR3 is CSVAGANVLTF. DNA of the CDR3: TGCAGCGTTGCTGGGGCCAACGTCCTGACTTTC.

This clonotype was found many times. This chain uses TRBV12-2 with TRBJ1-1. TRBV12-2 is a recognized pseudogene. This CDR3 is built from 14 residues. Here the CDR3 reads CASRSQIKNTEAFF. Written as DNA, the CDR3 is TGTGCAAGTCGCTCCCAGATAAAGAACACTGAAGCTTTCTTT.

The genes are TRBV12-3 or TRBV12-4 and TRBJ2-3, with D unclear. This CDR3 comprises 14 residues. V shed 8 bases and J shed 3 bases, with 15 bases lying between them. CDR3 coding DNA: TGTGCCAGCCGCAGACTGGGCTCTACAGATACGCAGTATTTT. This translates into CASRRLGSTDTQYF.

This clonotype occurred many times. The chain couples TRBV18 to TRBJ1-1; D call uncertain. Between the trimmed V and J ends, which lost 1 base and 4 bases, there was a span of 10 bases. There are 14 residues in the CDR3. CDR1 and CDR2 from the germline V gene are KGHSH and LQKENI. The CDR3 here is CASSPQALGTEAFF. In DNA form, the CDR3 reads TGTGCCAGCTCACCACAGGCCCTGGGCACTGAAGCTTTCTTT.